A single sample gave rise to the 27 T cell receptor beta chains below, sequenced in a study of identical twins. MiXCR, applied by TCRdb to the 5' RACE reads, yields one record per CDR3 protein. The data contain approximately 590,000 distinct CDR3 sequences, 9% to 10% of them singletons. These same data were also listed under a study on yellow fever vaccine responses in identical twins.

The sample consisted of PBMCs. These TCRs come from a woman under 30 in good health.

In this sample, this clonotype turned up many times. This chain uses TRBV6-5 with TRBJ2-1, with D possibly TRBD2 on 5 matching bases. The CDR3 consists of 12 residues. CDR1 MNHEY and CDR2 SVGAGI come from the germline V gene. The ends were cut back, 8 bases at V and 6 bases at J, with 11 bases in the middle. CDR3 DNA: TGTGCCAGCTCCCGGGGTTCCAATGAGCAGTTCTTC. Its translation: CASSRGSNEQFF.

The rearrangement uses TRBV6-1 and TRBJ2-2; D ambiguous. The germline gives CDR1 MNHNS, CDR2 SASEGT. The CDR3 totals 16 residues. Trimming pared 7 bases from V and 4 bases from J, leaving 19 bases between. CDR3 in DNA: TGTGCCAGCACCCGCTCCATCGTAGTTGCCACCGGGGAGCTGTTTTTT. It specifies CASTRSIVVATGELFF.

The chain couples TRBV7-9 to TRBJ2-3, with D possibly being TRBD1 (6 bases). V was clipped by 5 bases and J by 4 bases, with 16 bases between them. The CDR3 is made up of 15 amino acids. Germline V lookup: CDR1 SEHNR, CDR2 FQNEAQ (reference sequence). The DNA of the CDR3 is TGTGCCAGCAGCACGCGACAGGACCGCGCAGATACGCAGTATTTT. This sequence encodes CASSTRQDRADTQYF.

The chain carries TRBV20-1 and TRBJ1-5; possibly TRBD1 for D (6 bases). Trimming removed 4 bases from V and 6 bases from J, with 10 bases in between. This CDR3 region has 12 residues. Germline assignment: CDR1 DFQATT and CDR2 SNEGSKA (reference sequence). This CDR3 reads CSAKRGSQPQHF. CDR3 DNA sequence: TGCAGTGCTAAGAGGGGGAGTCAGCCCCAGCATTTT.

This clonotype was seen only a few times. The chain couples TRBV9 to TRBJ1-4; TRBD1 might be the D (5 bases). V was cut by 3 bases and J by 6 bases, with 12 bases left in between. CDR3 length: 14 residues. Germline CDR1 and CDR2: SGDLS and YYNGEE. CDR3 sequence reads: CASSESGTDEKLFF. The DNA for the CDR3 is TGTGCCAGCAGCGAATCTGGGACGGATGAAAAACTGTTTTTT. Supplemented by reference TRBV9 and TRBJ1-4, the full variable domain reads DSGVTQTPKHLITATGQRVTLRCSPRSGDLSVYWYQQSLDQGLQFLIQYYNGEERAKGNILERFSAQQFPDLHSELNLSSLELGDSALYFCASSESGTDEKLFFGSGTQLSVL.

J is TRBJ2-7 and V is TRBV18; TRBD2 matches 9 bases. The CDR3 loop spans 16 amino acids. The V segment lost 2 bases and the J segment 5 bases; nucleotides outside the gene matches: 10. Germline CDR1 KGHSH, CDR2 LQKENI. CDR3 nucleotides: TGTGCCAGCTCACCAACTAGCGCGGGAGGGAAAAACGAGCAGTACTTC. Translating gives CASSPTSAGGKNEQYF.

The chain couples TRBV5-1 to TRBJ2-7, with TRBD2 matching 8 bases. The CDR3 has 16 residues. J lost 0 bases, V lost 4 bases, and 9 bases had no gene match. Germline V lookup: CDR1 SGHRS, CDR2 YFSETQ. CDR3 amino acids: CASSTRTSLGSYEQYF. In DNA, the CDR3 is TGCGCCAGCAGCACCCGGACTAGCTTAGGCTCCTACGAGCAGTACTTC.

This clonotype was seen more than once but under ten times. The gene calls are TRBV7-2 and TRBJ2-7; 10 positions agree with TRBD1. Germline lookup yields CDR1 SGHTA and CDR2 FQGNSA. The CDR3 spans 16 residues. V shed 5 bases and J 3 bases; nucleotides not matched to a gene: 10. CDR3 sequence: CASSPVGTGVHYEQYF. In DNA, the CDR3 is TGTGCCAGCAGCCCAGTCGGGACAGGGGTTCACTACGAGCAGTACTTC.

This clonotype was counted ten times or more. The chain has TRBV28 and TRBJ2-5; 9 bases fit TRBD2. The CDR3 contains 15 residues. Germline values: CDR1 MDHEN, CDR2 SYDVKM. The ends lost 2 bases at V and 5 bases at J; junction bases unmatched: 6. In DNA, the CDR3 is TGTGCCAGCAGTTTAGTAGCGGGAGTGGGTGAGACCCAGTACTTC. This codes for CASSLVAGVGETQYF.

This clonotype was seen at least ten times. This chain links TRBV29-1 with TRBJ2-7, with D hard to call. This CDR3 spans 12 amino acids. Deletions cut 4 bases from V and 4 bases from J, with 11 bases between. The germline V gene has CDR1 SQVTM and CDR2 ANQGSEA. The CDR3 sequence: CSVALNSYEQYF. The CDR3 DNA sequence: TGCAGCGTTGCCCTAAACAGTTACGAGCAGTACTTC.

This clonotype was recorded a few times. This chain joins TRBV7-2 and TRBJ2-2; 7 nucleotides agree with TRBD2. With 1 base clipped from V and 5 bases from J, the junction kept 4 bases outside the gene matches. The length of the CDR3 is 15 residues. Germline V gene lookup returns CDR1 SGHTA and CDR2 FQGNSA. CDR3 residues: CASSLDGRRTGELFF. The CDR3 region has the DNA TGTGCCAGCAGCTTAGACGGGAGGAGGACCGGGGAGCTGTTTTTT.

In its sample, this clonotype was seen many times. DNA for the CDR3: TGTGCCAGCAGTTTAGCAGGGCCCGAGCAGTACTTC. As protein: CASSLAGPEQYF. This chain connects TRBV12-3 or TRBV12-4 to TRBJ2-7, with no clear D. The V gene lost 0 bases and the J gene lost 6 bases, with 6 bases spanning the gap. This CDR3 spans 12 amino acids.

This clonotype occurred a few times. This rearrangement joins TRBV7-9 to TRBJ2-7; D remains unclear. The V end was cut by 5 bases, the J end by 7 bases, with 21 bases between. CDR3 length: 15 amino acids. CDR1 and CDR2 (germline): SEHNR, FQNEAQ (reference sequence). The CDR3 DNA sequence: TGTGCCAGCAGCCCTCTACCCTTCTTGTCTGGTGAGCAGTACTTC. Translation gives CASSPLPFLSGEQYF.

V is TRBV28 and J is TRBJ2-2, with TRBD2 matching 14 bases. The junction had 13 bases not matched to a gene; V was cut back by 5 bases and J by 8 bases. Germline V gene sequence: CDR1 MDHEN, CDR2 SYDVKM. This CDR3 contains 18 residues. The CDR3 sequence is CASSLVTPGTSGRGELFF. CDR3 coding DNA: TGTGCCAGCAGTCTTGTCACTCCAGGGACTAGCGGGAGAGGGGAGCTGTTTTTT.

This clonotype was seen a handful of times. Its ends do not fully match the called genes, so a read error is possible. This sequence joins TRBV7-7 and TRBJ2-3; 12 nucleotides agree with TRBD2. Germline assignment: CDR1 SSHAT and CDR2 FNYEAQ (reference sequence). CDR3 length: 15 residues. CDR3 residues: CASSLSGLAGNTQYF. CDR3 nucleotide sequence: TGTGCTAGCAGCTTAAGTGGACTAGCGGGGAATACGCAGTATTTT.

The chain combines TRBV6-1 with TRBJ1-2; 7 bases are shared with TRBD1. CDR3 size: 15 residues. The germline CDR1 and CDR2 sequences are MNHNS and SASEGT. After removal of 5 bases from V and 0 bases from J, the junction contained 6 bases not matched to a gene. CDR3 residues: CASSPGGKTNYGYTF. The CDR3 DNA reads TGTGCCAGCAGTCCAGGGGGAAAGACTAACTATGGCTACACCTTC.

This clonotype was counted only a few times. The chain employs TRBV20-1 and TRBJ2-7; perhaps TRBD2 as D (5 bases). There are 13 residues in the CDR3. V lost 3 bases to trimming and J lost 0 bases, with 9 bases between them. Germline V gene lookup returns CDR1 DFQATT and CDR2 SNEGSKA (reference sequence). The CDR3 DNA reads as TGCAGTGCTAGGGCCGGGAACTCCTACGAGCAGTACTTC. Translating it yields CSARAGNSYEQYF.

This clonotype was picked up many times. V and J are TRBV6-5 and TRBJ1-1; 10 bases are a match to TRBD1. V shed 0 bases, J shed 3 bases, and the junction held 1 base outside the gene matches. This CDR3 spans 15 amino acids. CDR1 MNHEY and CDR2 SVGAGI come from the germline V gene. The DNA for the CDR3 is TGTGCCAGCAGTTACTCTGGACAGGGGGACACTGAAGCTTTCTTT. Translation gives CASSYSGQGDTEAFF.

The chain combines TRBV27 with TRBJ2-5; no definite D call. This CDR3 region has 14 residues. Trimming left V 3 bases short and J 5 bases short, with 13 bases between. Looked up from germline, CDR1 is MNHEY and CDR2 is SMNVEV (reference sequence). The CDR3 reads CASSFRQSTETQYF. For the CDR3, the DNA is TGTGCCAGCAGTTTTCGTCAGTCTACGGAGACCCAGTACTTC.

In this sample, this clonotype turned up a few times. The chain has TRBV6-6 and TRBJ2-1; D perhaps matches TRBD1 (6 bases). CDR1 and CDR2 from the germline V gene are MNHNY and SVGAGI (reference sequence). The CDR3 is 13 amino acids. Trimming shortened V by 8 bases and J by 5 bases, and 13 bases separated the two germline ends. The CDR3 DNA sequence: TGTGCCAGCTCGAACAGGGAGCACAATGAGCAGTTCTTC. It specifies CASSNREHNEQFF.

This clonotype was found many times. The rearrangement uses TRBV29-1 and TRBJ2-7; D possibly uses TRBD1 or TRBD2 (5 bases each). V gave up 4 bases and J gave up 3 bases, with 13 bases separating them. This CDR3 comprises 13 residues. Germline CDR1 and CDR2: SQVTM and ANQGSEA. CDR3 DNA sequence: TGCAGCGTTGGTGGGGGAGTTAACTACGAGCAGTACTTC. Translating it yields CSVGGGVNYEQYF.

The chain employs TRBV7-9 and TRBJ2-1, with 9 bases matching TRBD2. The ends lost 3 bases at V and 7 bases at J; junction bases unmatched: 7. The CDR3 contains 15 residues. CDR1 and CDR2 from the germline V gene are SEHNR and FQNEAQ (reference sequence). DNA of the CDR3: TGTGCCAGCAGCTTTGGCGGGAGGGCGGATAATGAGCAGTTCTTC. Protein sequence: CASSFGGRADNEQFF.

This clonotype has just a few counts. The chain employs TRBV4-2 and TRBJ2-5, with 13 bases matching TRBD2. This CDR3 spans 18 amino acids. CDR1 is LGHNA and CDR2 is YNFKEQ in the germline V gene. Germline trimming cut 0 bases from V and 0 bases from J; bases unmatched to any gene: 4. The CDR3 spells CASSQEWTSGGNQETQYF. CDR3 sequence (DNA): TGTGCCAGCAGCCAAGAATGGACTAGCGGGGGCAACCAAGAGACCCAGTACTTC.

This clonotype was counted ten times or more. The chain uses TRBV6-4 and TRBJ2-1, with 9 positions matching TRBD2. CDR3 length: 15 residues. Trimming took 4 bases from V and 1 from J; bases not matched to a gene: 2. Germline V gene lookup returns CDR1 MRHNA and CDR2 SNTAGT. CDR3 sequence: CASSAAGGSYNEQFF. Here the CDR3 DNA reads TGTGCCAGCAGTGCCGCGGGGGGGTCCTACAATGAGCAGTTCTTC.

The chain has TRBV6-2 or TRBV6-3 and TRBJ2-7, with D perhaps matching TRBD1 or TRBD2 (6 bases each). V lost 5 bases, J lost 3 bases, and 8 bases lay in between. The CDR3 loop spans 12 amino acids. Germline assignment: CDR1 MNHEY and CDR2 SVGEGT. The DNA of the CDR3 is TGTGCCAGCAGTGGAGGGGGCTACGAGCAGTACTTC. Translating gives CASSGGGYEQYF.

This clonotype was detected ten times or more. The DNA of the CDR3 is TGCGCCAGCAGCCAAGAGCGTAGCGGGACGTGGGAGCAGTACTTC. As protein: CASSQERSGTWEQYF. The rearrangement joins TRBV4-3 to TRBJ2-7; 8 positions agree with TRBD2. CDR3 length: 15 residues. CDR1 and CDR2 from the germline V gene are LGHNA and YSLEER. V gave up 0 bases and J gave up 7 bases; unmatched junction bases: 8.

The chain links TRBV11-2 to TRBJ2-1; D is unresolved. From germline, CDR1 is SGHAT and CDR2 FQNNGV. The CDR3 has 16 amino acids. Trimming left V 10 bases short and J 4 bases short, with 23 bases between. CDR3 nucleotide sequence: TGTGCCATCCCGAAGGTGGCCACCGAAAGGTACAATGAGCAGTTCTTC. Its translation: CAIPKVATERYNEQFF.